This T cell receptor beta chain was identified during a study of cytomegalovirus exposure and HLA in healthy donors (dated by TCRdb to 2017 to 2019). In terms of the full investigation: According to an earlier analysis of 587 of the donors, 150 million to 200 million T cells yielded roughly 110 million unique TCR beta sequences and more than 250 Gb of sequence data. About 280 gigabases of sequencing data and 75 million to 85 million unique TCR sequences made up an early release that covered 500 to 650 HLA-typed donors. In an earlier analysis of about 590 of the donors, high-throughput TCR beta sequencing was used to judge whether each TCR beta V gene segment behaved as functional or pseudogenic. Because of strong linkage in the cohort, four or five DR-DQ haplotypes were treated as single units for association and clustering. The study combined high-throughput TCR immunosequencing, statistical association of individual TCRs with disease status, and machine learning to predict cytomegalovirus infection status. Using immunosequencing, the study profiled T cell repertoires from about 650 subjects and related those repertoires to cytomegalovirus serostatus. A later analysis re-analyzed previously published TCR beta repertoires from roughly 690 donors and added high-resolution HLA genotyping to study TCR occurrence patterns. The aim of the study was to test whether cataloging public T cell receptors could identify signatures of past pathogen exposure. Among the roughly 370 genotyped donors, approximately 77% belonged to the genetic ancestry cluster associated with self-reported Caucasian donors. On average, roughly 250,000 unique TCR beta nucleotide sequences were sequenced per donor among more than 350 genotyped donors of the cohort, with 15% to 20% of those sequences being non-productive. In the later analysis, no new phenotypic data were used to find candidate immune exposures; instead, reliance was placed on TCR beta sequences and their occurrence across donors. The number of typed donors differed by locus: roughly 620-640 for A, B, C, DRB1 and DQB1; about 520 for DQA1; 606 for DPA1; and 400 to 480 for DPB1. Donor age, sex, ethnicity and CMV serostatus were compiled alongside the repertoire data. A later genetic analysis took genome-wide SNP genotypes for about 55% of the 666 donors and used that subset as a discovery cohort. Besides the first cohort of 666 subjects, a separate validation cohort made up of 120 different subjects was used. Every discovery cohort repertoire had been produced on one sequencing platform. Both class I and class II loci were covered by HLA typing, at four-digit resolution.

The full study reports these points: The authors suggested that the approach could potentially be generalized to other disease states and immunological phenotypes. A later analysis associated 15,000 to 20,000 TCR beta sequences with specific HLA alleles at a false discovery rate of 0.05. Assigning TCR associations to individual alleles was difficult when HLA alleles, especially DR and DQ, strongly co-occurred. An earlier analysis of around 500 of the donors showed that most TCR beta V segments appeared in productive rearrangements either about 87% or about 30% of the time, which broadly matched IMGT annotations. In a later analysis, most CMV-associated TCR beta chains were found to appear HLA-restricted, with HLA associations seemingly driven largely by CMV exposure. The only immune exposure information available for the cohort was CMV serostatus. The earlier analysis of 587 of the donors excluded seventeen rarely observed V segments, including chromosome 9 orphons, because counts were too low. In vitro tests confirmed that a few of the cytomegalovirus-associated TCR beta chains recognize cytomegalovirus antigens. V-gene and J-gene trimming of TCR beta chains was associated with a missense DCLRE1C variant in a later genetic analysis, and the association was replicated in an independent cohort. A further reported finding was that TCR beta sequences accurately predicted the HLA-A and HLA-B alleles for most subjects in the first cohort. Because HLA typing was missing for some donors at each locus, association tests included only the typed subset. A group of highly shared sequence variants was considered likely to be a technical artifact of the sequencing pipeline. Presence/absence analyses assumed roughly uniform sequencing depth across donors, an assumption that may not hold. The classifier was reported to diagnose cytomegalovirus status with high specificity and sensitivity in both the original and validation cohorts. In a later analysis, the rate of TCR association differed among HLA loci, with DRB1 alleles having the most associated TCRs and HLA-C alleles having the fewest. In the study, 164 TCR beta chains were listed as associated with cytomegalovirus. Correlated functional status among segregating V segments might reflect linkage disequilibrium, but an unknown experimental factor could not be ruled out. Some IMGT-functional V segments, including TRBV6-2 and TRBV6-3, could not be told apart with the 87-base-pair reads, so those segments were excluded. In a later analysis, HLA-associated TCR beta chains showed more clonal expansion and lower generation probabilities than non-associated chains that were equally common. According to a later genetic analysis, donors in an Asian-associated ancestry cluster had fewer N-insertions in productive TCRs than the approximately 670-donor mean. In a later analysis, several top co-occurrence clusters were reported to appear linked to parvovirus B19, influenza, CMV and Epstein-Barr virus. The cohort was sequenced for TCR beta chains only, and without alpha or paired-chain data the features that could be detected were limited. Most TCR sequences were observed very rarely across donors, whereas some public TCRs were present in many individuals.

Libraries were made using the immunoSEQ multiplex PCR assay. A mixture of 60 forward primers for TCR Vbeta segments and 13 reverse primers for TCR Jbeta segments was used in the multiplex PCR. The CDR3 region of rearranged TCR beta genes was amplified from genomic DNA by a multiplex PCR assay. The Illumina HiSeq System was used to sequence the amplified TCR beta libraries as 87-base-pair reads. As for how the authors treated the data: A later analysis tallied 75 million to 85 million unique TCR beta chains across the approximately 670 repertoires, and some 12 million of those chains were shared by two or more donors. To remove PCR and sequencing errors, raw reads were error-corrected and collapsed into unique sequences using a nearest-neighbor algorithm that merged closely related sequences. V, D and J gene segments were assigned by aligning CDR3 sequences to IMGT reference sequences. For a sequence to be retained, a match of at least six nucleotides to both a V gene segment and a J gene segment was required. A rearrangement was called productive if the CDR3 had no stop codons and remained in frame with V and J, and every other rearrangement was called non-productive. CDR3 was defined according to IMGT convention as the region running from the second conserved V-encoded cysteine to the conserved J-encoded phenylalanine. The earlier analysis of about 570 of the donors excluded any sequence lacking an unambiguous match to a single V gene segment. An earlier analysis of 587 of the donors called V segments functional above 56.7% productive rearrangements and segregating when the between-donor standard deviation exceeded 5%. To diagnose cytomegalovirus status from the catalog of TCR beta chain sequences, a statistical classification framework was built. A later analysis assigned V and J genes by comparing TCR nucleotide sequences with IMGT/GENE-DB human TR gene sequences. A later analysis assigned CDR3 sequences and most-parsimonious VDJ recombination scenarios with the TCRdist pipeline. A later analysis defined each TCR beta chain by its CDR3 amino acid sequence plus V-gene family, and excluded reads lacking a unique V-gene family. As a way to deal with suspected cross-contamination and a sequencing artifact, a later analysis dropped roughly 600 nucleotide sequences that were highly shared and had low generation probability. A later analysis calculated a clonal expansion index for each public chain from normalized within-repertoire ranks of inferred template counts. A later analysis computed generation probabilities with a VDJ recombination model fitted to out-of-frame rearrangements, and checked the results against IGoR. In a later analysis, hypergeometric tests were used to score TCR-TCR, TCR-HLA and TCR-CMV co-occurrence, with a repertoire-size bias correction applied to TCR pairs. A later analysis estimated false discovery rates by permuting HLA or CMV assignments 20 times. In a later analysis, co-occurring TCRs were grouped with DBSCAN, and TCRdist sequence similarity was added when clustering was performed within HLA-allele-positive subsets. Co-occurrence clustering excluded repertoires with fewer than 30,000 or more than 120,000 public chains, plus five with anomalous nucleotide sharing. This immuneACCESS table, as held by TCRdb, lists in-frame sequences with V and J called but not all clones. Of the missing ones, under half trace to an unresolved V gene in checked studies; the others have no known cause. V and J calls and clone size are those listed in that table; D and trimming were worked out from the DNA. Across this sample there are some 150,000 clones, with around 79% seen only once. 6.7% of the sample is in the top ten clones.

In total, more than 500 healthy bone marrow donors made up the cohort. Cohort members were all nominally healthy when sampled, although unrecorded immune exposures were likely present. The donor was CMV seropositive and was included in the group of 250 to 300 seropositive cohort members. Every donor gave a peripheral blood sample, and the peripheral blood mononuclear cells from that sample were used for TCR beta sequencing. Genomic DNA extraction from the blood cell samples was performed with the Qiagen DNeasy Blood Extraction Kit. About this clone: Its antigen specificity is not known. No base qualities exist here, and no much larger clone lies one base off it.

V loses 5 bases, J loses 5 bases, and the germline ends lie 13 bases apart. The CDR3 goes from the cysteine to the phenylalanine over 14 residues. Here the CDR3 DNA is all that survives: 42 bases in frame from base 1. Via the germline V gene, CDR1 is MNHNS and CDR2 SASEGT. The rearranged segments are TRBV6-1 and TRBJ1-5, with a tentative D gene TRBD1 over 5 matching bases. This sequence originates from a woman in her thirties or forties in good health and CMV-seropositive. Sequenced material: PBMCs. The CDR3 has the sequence CASSLQGRDQPQHF. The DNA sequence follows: TGTGCCAGCAGTCTCCAGGGAAGGGATCAGCCCCAGCATTTT.